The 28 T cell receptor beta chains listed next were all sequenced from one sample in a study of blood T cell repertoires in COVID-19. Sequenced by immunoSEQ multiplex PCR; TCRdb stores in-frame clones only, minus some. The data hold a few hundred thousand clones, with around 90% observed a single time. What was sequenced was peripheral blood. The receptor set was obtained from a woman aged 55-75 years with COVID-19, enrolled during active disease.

The CDR3 DNA follows: TGTGCCAGCAGCTTGGTACTTAGCGCCTACAATGAGCAGTTCTTC. Amino acids: CASSLVLSAYNEQFF. This chain links TRBV5-6 with TRBJ2-1; D perhaps matches TRBD2 (5 bases). V lost 0 bases and J 2 bases, leaving 9 bases between the germline ends. The germline gives CDR1 SGHDT, CDR2 YYEEEE. The CDR3 totals 15 residues.

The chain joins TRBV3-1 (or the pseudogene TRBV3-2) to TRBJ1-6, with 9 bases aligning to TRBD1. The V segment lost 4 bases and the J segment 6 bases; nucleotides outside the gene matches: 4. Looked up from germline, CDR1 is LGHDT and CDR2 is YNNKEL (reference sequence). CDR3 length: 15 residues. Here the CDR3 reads CASSPGQGGNSPLHF. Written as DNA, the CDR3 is TGTGCCAGCAGCCCGGGACAGGGTGGTAATTCACCCCTCCACTTT.

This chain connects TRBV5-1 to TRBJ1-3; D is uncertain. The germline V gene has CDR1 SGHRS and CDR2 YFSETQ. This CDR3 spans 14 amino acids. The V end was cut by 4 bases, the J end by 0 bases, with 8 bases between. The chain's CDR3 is CASSLDHSGNTIYF. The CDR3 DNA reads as TGCGCCAGCAGCCTGGATCACTCTGGAAACACCATATATTTT. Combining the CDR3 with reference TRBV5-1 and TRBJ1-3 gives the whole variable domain KAGVTQTPRYLIKTRGQQVTLSCSPISGHRSVSWYQQTPGQGLQFLFEYFSETQRNKGNFPGRFSGRQFSNSRSEMNVSTLELGDSALYLCASSLDHSGNTIYFGEGSWLTVV.

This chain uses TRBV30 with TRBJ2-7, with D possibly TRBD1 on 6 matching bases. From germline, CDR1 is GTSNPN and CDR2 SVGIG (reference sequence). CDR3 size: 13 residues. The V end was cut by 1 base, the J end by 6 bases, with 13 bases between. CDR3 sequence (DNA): TGTGCCTGGAGTGCACAGGGCGTACGCGAGCAGTACTTC. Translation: CAWSAQGVREQYF.

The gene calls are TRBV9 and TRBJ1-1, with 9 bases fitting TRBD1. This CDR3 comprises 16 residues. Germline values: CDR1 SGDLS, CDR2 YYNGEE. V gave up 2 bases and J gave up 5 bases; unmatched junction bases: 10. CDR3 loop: CASSVPTGGVITEAFF. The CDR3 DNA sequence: TGTGCCAGCAGCGTCCCGACAGGGGGGGTTATAACTGAAGCTTTCTTT.

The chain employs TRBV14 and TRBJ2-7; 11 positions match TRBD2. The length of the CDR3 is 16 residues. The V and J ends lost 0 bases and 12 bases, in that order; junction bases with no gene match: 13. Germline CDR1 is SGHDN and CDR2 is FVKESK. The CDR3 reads CASSQDFRGTSGSLYF. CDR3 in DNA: TGTGCCAGCAGCCAAGATTTTCGGGGGACTAGCGGAAGCCTGTACTTC.

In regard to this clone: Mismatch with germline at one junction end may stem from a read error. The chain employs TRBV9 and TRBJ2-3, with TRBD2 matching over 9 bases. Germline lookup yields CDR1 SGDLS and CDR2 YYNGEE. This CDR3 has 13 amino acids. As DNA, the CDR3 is TGTGCCAGCAGCGTTGGTCCTCAGGGACTAGCTTTTTTT. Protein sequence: CASSVGPQGLAFF.

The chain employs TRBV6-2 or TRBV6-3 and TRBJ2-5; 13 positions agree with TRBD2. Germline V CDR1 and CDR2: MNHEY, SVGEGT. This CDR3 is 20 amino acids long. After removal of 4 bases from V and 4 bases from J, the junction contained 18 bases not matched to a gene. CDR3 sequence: CASSFATKGLAGSAGETQYF. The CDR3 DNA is TGTGCCAGCAGTTTTGCAACAAAGGGACTAGCGGGAAGTGCTGGAGAGACCCAGTACTTC.

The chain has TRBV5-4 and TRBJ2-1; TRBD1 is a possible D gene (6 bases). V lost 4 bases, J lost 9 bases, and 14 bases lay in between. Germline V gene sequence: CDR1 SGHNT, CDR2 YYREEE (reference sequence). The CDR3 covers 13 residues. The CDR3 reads CASSQYPTGEQFF. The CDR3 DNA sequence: TGTGCCAGCAGCCAGTATCCGACAGGTGAGCAGTTCTTC. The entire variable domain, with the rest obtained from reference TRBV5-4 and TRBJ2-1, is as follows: ETGVTQSPTHLIKTRGQQVTLRCSSQSGHNTVSWYQQALGQGPQFIFQYYREEENGRGNFPPRFSGLQFPNYSSELNVNALELDDSALYLCASSQYPTGEQFFGPGTRLTVL.

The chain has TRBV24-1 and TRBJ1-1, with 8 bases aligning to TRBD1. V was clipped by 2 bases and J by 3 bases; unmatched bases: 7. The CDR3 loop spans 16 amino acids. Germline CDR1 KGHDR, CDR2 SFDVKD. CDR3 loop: CATSDSGGGGDTEAFF. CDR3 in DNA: TGTGCCACCAGTGATTCAGGGGGCGGCGGGGACACTGAAGCTTTCTTT.

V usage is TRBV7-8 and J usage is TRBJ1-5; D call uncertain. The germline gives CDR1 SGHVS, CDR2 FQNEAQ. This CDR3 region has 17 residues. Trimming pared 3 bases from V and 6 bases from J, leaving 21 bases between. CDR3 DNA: TGTGCCAGCAGCTTCCACCGATCTGGACTACTATCTCAGCCCCAGCATTTT. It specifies CASSFHRSGLLSQPQHF.

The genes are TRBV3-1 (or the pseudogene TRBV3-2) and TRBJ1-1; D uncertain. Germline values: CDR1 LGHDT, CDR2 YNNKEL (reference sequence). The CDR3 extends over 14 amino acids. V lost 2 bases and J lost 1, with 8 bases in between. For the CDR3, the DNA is TGTGCCAGCAGCCAAACGACGGGGAACACTGAAGCTTTCTTT. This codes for CASSQTTGNTEAFF.

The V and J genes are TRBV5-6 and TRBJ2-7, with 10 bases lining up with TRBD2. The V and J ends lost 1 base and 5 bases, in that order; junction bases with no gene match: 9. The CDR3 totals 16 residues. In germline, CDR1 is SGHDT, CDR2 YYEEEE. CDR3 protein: CASSLWSSGRSHEQYF. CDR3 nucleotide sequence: TGTGCCAGCAGCTTGTGGTCTAGCGGGAGATCCCACGAGCAGTACTTC.

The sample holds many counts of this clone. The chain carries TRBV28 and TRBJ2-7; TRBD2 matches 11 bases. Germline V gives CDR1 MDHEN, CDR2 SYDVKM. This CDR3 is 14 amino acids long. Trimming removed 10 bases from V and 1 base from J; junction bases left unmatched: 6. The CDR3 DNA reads TGTGCCACCGTAGCGGGAGGGCCTTCCTACGAGCAGTACTTC. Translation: CATVAGGPSYEQYF.

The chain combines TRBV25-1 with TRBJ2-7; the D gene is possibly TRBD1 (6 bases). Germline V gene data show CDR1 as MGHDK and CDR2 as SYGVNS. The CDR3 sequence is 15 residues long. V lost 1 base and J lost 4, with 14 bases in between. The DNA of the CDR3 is TGTGCCAGCAGTGAATTTCGTACAGGGCGGTACGAGCAGTACTTC. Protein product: CASSEFRTGRYEQYF.

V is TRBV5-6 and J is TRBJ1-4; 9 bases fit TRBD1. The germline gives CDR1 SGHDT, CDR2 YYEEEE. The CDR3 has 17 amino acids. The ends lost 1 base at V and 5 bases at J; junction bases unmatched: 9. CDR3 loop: CASSLPLTGTGNEKLFF. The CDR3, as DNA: TGTGCCAGCAGCTTGCCCCTCACCGGGACAGGGAATGAAAAACTGTTTTTT.

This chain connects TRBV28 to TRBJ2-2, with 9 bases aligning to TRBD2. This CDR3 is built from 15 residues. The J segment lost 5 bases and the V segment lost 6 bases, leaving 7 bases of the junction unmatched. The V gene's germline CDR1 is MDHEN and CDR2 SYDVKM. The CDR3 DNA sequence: TGTGCCAGCAGATTAGCGGGAGTTGGAACCGGGGAGCTGTTTTTT. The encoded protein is CASRLAGVGTGELFF.

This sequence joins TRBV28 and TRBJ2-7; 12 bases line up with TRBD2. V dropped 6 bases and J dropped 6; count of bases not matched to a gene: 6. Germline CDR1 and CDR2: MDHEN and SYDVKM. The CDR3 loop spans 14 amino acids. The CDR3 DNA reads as TGTGCCAGCAGCCCGACTAGCGGGAGTTCCGAGCAGTACTTC. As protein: CASSPTSGSSEQYF.

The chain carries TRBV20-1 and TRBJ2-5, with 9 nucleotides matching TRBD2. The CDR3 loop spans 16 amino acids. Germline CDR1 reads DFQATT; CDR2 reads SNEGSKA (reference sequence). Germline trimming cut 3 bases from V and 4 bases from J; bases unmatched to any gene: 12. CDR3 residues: CSASRSSGTGGETQYF. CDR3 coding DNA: TGCAGTGCTAGTAGGTCTAGCGGGACGGGGGGAGAGACCCAGTACTTC.

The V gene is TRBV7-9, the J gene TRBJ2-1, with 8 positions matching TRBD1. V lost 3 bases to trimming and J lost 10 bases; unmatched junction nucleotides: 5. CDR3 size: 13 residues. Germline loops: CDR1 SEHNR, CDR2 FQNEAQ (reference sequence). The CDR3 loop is CASSFQGAQEQFF. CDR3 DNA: TGTGCCAGCAGCTTCCAGGGGGCGCAAGAGCAGTTCTTC.

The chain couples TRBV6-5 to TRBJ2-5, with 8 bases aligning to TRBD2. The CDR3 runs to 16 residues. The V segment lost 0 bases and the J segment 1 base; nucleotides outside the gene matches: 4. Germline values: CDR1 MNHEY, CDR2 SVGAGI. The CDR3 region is CASSYSTGGPQETQYF. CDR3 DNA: TGTGCCAGCAGTTACTCAACGGGAGGGCCCCAAGAGACCCAGTACTTC.

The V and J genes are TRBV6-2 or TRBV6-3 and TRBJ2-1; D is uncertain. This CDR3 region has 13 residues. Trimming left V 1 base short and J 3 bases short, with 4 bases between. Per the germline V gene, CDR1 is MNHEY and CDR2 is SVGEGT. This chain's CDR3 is CASSYFVYNEQFF. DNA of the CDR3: TGTGCCAGCAGTTACTTCGTCTACAATGAGCAGTTCTTC.

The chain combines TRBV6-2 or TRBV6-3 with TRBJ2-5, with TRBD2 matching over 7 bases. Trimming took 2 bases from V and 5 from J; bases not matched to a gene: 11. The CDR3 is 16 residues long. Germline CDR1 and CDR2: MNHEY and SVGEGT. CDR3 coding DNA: TGTGCCAGCAGTTACCGGGCGGGAGAGGTATTGGAGACCCAGTACTTC. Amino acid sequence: CASSYRAGEVLETQYF.

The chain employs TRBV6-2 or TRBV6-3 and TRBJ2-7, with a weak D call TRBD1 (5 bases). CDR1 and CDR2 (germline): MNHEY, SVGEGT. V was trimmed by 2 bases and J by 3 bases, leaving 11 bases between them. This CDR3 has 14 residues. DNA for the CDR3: TGTGCCAGCAGTTACGCCCAGGGCTTCTACGAGCAGTACTTC. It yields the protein CASSYAQGFYEQYF.

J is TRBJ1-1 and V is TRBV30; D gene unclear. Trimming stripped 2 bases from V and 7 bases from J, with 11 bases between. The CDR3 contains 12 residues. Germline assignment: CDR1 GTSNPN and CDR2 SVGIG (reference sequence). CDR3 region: CAWSRGLDEAFF. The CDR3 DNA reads TGTGCCTGGAGTCGGGGTTTGGATGAAGCTTTCTTT.

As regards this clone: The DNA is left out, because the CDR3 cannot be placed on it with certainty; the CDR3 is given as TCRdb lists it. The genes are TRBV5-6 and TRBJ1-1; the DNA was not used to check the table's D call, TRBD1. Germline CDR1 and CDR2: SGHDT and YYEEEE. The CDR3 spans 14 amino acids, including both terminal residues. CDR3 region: CASSFLWGATEAFF.

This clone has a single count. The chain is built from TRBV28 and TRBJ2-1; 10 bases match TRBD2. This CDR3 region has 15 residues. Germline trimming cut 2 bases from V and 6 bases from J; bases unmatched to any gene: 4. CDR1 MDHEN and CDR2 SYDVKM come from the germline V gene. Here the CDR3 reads CASSLGLAGVNEQFF. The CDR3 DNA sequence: TGTGCCAGCAGTTTAGGCCTAGCGGGAGTCAATGAGCAGTTCTTC.

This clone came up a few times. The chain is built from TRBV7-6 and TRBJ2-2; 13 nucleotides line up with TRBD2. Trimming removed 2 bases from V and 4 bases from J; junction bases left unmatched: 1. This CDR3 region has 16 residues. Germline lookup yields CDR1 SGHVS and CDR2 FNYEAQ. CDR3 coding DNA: TGTGCCAGCAGCTTAAGACTAGCGGGAGGCACCGGGGAGCTGTTTTTT. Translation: CASSLRLAGGTGELFF.